A selection of T cell receptor beta chains follows, all from one sample in a study of cytomegalovirus exposure and HLA in healthy donors. Sequencing was performed with immunoSEQ multiplex PCR; in TCRdb, only in-frame clones are kept and a portion is missing. Of 85,000 to 110,000 clones listed, around 77% are singletons. The sequenced sample consisted of PBMCs. The receptors come from a man aged 50 to 60 in good health and CMV-seropositive. The CDR3 runs from the conserved cysteine through the conserved F or W. D genes are given only for firm matches. Some rows mark clone size as missing; the rest say once, few, many or name a class of expanded clone.

clone size: once; D gene: TRBD2; J gene: TRBJ2-2; V gene: TRBV28; CDR3 DNA: TGTGCCAGCAGTTTAGCCACTCTAGCGGGAGGGACCGGGGAGCTGTTTTTT; CDR3 protein: CASSLATLAGGTGELFF
clone size: -; D gene: -; J gene: TRBJ2-7; V gene: TRBV11-3; CDR3 DNA: TGTGCCAGCAGCTTTCGTGTCTACGAGCAGTACTTC; CDR3 protein: CASSFRVYEQYF
clone size: -; D gene: TRBD2; J gene: TRBJ2-3; V gene: TRBV9; CDR3 DNA: TGTGCCAGCAGCGTAGGCGGGAGGGAGGCAGATACGCAGTATTTT; CDR3 protein: CASSVGGREADTQYF
clone size: -; D gene: TRBD1; J gene: TRBJ2-7; V gene: TRBV27; CDR3 DNA: TGTGCCAGCAGACGACAGGGTGGCGACGAGCAGTACTTC; CDR3 protein: CASRRQGGDEQYF
clone size: -; D gene: TRBD2; J gene: TRBJ2-7; V gene: TRBV27; CDR3 DNA: TGTGCCAGCAGTCCGCAGACTAGCGGGAGAGGCGAGCAGTACTTC; CDR3 protein: CASSPQTSGRGEQYF
clone size: -; D gene: -; J gene: TRBJ2-7; V gene: TRBV12-1; CDR3 DNA: TGTGCCAGCACCCACGCGGGAGTTCTATACGAGCAGTACTTC; CDR3 protein: CASTHAGVLYEQYF
clone size: once; D gene: -; J gene: TRBJ2-3; V gene: TRBV30; CDR3 DNA: TGTGCCGCCCAGGGGTCCCGCACAGATACGCAGTATTTT; CDR3 protein: CAAQGSRTDTQYF
clone size: -; D gene: TRBD2; J gene: TRBJ2-1; V gene: TRBV25-1; CDR3 DNA: TGTGCCAGCAGTGAATTAGCGGGGCGAGCGGGAGACCACAATGAGCAGTTCTTC; CDR3 protein: CASSELAGRAGDHNEQFF
clone size: -; D gene: -; J gene: TRBJ2-7; V gene: TRBV28; CDR3 DNA: TGTGCCAGCAGTCCCCACTACGAGCAGTACTTC; CDR3 protein: CASSPHYEQYF
clone size: -; D gene: TRBD2; J gene: TRBJ2-1; V gene: TRBV7-8; CDR3 DNA: TGTGCCAGCAGCTTAGTATCTAGCGGGAGGACCTACAATGAGCAGTTCTTC; CDR3 protein: CASSLVSSGRTYNEQFF